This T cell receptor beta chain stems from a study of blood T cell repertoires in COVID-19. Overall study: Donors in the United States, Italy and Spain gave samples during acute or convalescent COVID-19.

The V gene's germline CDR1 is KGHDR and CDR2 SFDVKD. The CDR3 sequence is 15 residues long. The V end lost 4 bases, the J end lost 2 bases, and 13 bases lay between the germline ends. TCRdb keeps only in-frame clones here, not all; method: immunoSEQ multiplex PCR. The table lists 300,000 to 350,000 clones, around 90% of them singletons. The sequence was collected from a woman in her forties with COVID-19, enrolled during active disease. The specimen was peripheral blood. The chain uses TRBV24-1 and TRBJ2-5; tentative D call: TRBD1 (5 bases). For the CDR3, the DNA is TGTGCCACCAGTGACCCAAGGGCAGGGCAAGAGACCCAGTACTTC. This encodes CATSDPRAGQETQYF.